This TCR beta chain was identified during a study of T cell repertoires in cytomegalovirus infection. The CDR3 is 19 residues long. The germline CDR1 and CDR2 sequences are MNHEY and SVGAGI. The junction had 14 bases not matched to a gene; V was cut back by 6 bases and J by 0 bases. One entry per CDR3 protein, called by TCRdb with MiXCR from the reads. Of about half a million distinct CDR3 sequences listed, roughly a third were seen once; the top ten hold roughly 15%. Comment on this clonotype: Its antigen is unidentified.

The source of this sequence is a human donor in good health (CMV status not recorded). Some clones in this sample may be carry-over from other donors' samples. The sequencing used cultured PBMCs, collected from culture after CMV antigen stimulation. The chain combines TRBV6-5 with TRBJ1-1; 12 positions agree with TRBD1. The chain's CDR3 is CASRRDRGLIRDMNTEAFF. As DNA, the CDR3 is TGTGCCAGCAGGAGGGACAGGGGGCTTATTCGGGACATGAACACTGAAGCTTTCTTT.